Sequencing of this T cell receptor beta chain was carried out in a study of T-cell reconstitution after alpha-beta-depleted transplantation in children (dated by TCRdb to the mid-2010s). For the wider study: T-cell immune reconstitution after TCRalphabeta/CD19-depleted allogeneic hematopoietic cell transplantation in children was quantitatively tracked in the study by means of TCR repertoire profiling.

Library construction relied on PCR. Sequenced using an Illumina HiSeq 2500. Molecular barcoding was employed in the preparation of TCR libraries, with unique molecular identifiers being used to normalize TCRbeta repertoire quantification. TCRdb reran the public reads through fastp at Q25 and MiXCR, keeping productive beta chains. Each entry is one CDR3 protein sequence, shown with its most common DNA and genes. Recorded for this sample are roughly 500,000 distinct CDR3 sequences; around a third of them occurred a single time. The ten largest clones capture approximately 2.3% of the sample. Via the germline V gene, CDR1 is SGDLS and CDR2 YYNGEE. The CDR3 goes from the cysteine to the phenylalanine over 13 residues. Only CDR3 DNA is held: 39 bases, read in frame from base 1. V lost 2 bases and J lost 1 base; the stretch between them is 5 bases long. As for this clonotype: The clone's antigen remains unknown. Per-nucleotide qualities are absent, and no much larger clonotype sits a single base away.

This material consisted of PBMCs from the stem cell graft donor, taken from the stem cell graft. The clonotype originates from a human donor who donated a stem cell graft to a child with aplastic anemia. The chain joins TRBV9 to TRBJ2-3; too little of a D gene remains to name it. The base sequence is TGTGCCAGCAGCGTTTCGGGCACAGATACGCAGTATTTT. It codes for CASSVSGTDTQYF.